This is a list of T cell receptor beta chains from one sample in a study of blood T cell repertoires in COVID-19. Assay: immunoSEQ multiplex PCR; the TCRdb copy retains only in-frame clones and omits some. The sample consists of some 89,000 clones, approximately 79% of them appearing once. Sequenced input: peripheral blood. These receptors came from a man between 65 and 79 years old with acute or convalescent COVID-19. CDR3s include the opening cysteine and the closing phenylalanine or tryptophan. D genes are given only for firm matches. Not every row has a clone size; where given, it reads once, few, many or a size class.

j_call cdr3_length v_call clone_size d_call cdr3_aa cdr3_nt
TRBJ1-5 14 TRBV5-1 - - CASRRDIGDQPQHF TGCGCCAGCAGACGGGACATTGGGGATCAGCCCCAGCATTTT
TRBJ1-1 12 TRBV6-5 - - CASTNQVAEAFF TGTGCCAGCACCAATCAGGTTGCTGAAGCTTTCTTT
TRBJ2-3 14 TRBV9 once - CASSVQGNADTQYF TGTGCCAGCAGCGTACAGGGGAATGCAGATACGCAGTATTTT
TRBJ2-2 17 TRBV4-1 - TRBD1 CASSQGWTGVVTGELFF TGCGCCAGCAGCCAAGGTTGGACAGGGGTGGTCACCGGGGAGCTGTTTTTT
TRBJ1-2 15 TRBV4-1 once - CASSQADWGQYGYTF TGCGCCAGCAGCCAAGCTGACTGGGGCCAGTACGGCTACACCTTC
TRBJ2-1 15 TRBV18 once - CASSPLVTGMHEQFF TGTGCCAGCTCACCACTAGTAACAGGGATGCATGAGCAGTTCTTC
TRBJ1-2 12 TRBV2 - - CASSRQEEGYTF TGTGCCAGCAGTCGGCAAGAGGAGGGCTACACCTTC
TRBJ1-1 11 TRBV29-1 - - CSAAMNTEAFF TGCAGCGCCGCTATGAACACTGAAGCTTTCTTT
TRBJ1-2 15 TRBV27 - - CASSLFGHLSYGYTF TGTGCCAGCAGTTTATTTGGACATCTGTCCTATGGCTACACCTTC
TRBJ2-1 12 TRBV11-2 few - CASSRIDRIRFF TGTGCCAGCAGCCGAATCGACAGGATCCGGTTCTTC
TRBJ2-7 12 TRBV10-3 - TRBD1 CAISTTGDEQYF TGTGCCATCAGTACGACAGGGGACGAGCAGTACTTC
TRBJ2-3 16 TRBV5-6 once TRBD2 CASSPLAGGRWDTQYF TGTGCCAGCAGCCCCCTAGCGGGGGGCCGCTGGGATACGCAGTATTTT
TRBJ2-2 19 TRBV7-3 few TRBD2 CASSPRLAGELANTGELFF TGTGCCAGCAGCCCTCGACTAGCGGGGGAACTCGCGAACACCGGGGAGCTGTTTTTT
TRBJ2-2 14 TRBV5-1 - - CASSSRESRGELFF TGCGCCAGCAGCTCCCGGGAGTCCAGGGGGGAGCTGTTTTTT
TRBJ1-5 13 TRBV4-1 - - CASSQALDQPQHF TGCGCCAGCAGCCAAGCCCTAGATCAGCCCCAGCATTTT
TRBJ2-3 14 TRBV6-5 - TRBD2 CASTSGGSTDTQYF TGTGCCAGCACCAGCGGGGGATCCACAGATACGCAGTATTTT
TRBJ1-6 15 TRBV5-6 once TRBD1 CASSRGQGEASPLHF TGTGCCAGCAGCCGCGGACAGGGGGAGGCTTCACCCCTCCACTTT
TRBJ1-5 15 TRBV24-1 - TRBD1 CATSPAGGGNQPQHF TGTGCCACCAGTCCCGCAGGGGGCGGTAATCAGCCCCAGCATTTT
TRBJ2-3 14 TRBV28 - TRBD2 CASASGGSTDTQYF TGTGCCAGCGCAAGCGGGGGAAGCACAGATACGCAGTATTTT
TRBJ2-5 12 TRBV5-1 - - CASSPGQETQYF TGCGCCAGCAGCCCGGGACAAGAGACCCAGTACTTC
TRBJ2-6 14 TRBV27 - - CASSFLSGANVLTF TGTGCCAGCAGTTTCCTCTCTGGGGCCAACGTCCTGACTTTC
TRBJ1-6 16 TRBV6-2/TRBV6-3 - TRBD1 CASSLMGTGDNSPLHF TGTGCCAGCAGTTTAATGGGGACAGGGGATAATTCACCCCTCCACTTT
TRBJ2-7 14 TRBV11-2 few - CASSLVYSGYEQYF TGTGCCAGCAGCTTAGTTTATTCCGGCTACGAGCAGTACTTC
TRBJ1-4 15 TRBV2 - - CASSEGGEGGEKLFF TGTGCCAGCAGTGAAGGGGGTGAGGGAGGAGAAAAACTGTTTTTT
TRBJ1-1 14 TRBV9 - - CASSVEVGRTEAFF TGTGCCAGCAGCGTAGAAGTAGGGAGGACTGAAGCTTTCTTT
TRBJ1-2 13 TRBV12-3/TRBV12-4 - - CASSLTGSGGYTF TGTGCCAGCAGTTTAACGGGGTCCGGCGGCTACACCTTC
TRBJ2-1 14 TRBV18 - - CASSPSHPYNEQFF TGTGCCAGCTCACCGTCACACCCCTACAATGAGCAGTTCTTC
TRBJ2-1 15 TRBV28 once TRBD1 CASTGGEDRDNEQFF TGTGCCAGCACCGGCGGAGAGGACAGGGACAATGAGCAGTTCTTC
TRBJ1-5 16 TRBV5-5 - TRBD1 CASSIGQGVSNQPQHF TGTGCCAGCAGCATAGGACAGGGCGTAAGCAATCAGCCCCAGCATTTT
TRBJ2-1 15 TRBV7-3 - TRBD1 CASSSVGQGASEQFF TGTGCCAGCAGCTCAGTAGGACAGGGGGCTAGTGAGCAGTTCTTC
TRBJ2-1 14 TRBV10-3 - TRBD2 CAIRGTSEYNEQFF TGTGCCATCAGGGGGACTAGCGAGTACAATGAGCAGTTCTTC
TRBJ2-3 13 TRBV28 few TRBD1 CASRFQGADTQYF TGTGCCAGCAGGTTCCAGGGGGCAGATACGCAGTATTTT
TRBJ2-2 14 TRBV3-1/TRBV3-2 - - CASSQGQGTGELFF TGTGCCAGCAGCCAAGGCCAGGGCACCGGGGAGCTGTTTTTT
TRBJ2-2 14 TRBV18 - - CASSPAEVAGELFF TGTGCCAGCTCGCCCGCCGAGGTAGCCGGGGAGCTGTTTTTT
TRBJ1-5 18 TRBV7-2 - - CASSPGGIYHFGNQPQHF TGTGCCAGCAGCCCCGGGGGTATATATCATTTTGGCAATCAGCCCCAGCATTTT
TRBJ2-1 15 TRBV7-2 - - CASSLDPSSYNEQFF TGTGCCAGCAGCTTAGACCCGAGCTCCTACAATGAGCAGTTCTTC
TRBJ2-3 14 TRBV19 few - CASREDGRPDTQYF TGTGCCAGTAGGGAGGATGGACGCCCAGATACGCAGTATTTT
TRBJ2-2 16 TRBV5-1 - - CASSLETPTNTGELFF TGCGCCAGCAGCTTGGAGACACCAACGAACACCGGGGAGCTGTTTTTT
TRBJ2-5 15 TRBV5-5 - TRBD1 CASSLGDSLRETQYF TGTGCCAGCAGCTTGGGGGACAGCCTGAGGGAGACCCAGTACTTC
TRBJ1-6 15 TRBV11-2 - - CASSLAGQFNSPLHF TGTGCCAGCAGCTTAGCCGGACAGTTTAATTCACCCCTCCACTTT
TRBJ2-1 14 TRBV5-1 - TRBD1 CASSFGTGGSEQFF TGCGCCAGCAGCTTCGGGACAGGGGGAAGTGAGCAGTTCTTC
TRBJ2-2 12 TRBV9 - - CASTTDTGELFF TGTGCCAGCACCACAGACACCGGGGAGCTGTTTTTT
TRBJ2-3 13 TRBV5-1 - TRBD1 CASSRQGEDTQYF TGCGCCAGCAGCCGACAGGGGGAAGATACGCAGTATTTT
TRBJ2-2 15 TRBV5-1 - TRBD2 CASTPTSGGVGELFF TGCGCCAGCACCCCGACTAGCGGGGGGGTCGGGGAGCTGTTTTTT
TRBJ2-2 16 TRBV15 many TRBD2 CATSRRLAGYTGELFF TGTGCCACCAGCAGGAGACTAGCGGGGTACACCGGGGAGCTGTTTTTT
TRBJ1-4 14 TRBV3-1/TRBV3-2 - TRBD1 CASSLRGPQEKLFF TGTGCCAGCAGTCTCAGGGGGCCTCAGGAAAAACTGTTTTTT
TRBJ2-1 15 TRBV18 - TRBD2 CASSPSGGAYNEQFF TGTGCCAGCTCACCGAGCGGGGGGGCCTACAATGAGCAGTTCTTC